The sequence of this T cell receptor (beta chain) was determined in a study of blood T cell repertoires in COVID-19. On the study more broadly: Acute and convalescent COVID-19 samples came from the United States, Italy and Spain.

Authors' analysis steps: Nucleated cell number was recorded as an estimate derived from reference gene primer amplification. Libraries were prepared by immunoSEQ multiplex PCR; TCRdb keeps only in-frame clonotypes and omits some of them. D and trimming come from the DNA, and the V and J calls and clone size come from that table. Here the sample spans some 180,000 clones, about 88% being singletons. Researchers sorted participants into cohorts using their self-reported clinical history. This clonotype was sampled from a woman aged 35 to 49 in a cohort exposed to, infected with or recovered from COVID-19 (not recorded which). Sequences were obtained from PBMCs or T cells enriched from blood (not recorded which).

The CDR3 spells CASSPIIGVATGYTF. CDR3 DNA sequence: TGTGCCAGCAGCCCAATCATCGGGGTCGCGACGGGCTACACCTTC. The V and J genes are TRBV11-2 and TRBJ1-2; D is uncertain. This CDR3 is built from 15 residues. Trimming left V 5 bases short and J 8 bases short, with 21 bases between. From germline, CDR1 is SGHAT and CDR2 FQNNGV. Variable domain in full (rest from reference TRBV11-2 and TRBJ1-2): EAGVAQSPRYKIIEKRQSVAFWCNPISGHATLYWYQQILGQGPKLLIQFQNNGVVDDSQLPKDRFSAERLKGVDSTLKIQPAKLEDSAVYLCASSPIIGVATGYTFGSGTRLTVV.